The 22 T cell receptor beta chains in this list originate from one sample, sequenced in a study of blood T cell repertoires in COVID-19. The method was immunoSEQ multiplex PCR; TCRdb's version includes in-frame clones alone and lacks a portion of them. The repertoire consists of fewer than 250,000 clones, with around 80% occurring once and the leading ten covering more than 5.5%. Sequencing input: peripheral blood. These receptors were taken from a human donor in a cohort sampled during active COVID-19.

The chain employs TRBV11-2 and TRBJ2-7; 14 bases line up with TRBD2. After removal of 6 bases from V and 5 bases from J, the junction contained 18 bases not matched to a gene. Germline CDR1 is SGHAT and CDR2 is FQNNGV. The CDR3 spans 19 residues. The CDR3 sequence: CASRPGLAGVGPSLNEQYF. CDR3 bases: TGTGCCAGCAGGCCGGGACTAGCGGGAGTGGGCCCTTCTCTAAACGAGCAGTACTTC.

V gene TRBV6-4 combines with J gene TRBJ1-5; no definite D call. Germline CDR1 reads MRHNA; CDR2 reads SNTAGT. The V end lost 1 base, the J end lost 6 bases, and 7 bases lay between the germline ends. This CDR3 spans 13 amino acids. The CDR3 protein is CASSDYGGQPQHF. The CDR3 region has the DNA TGTGCCAGCAGTGACTACGGAGGTCAGCCCCAGCATTTT.

The V gene is TRBV19, the J gene TRBJ2-3; TRBD1 matches 8 bases. J was trimmed by 2 bases and V by 3 bases; bases with no gene match: 4. This CDR3 has 15 amino acids. Germline-derived CDR1 and CDR2 are LNHDA and SQIVND (reference sequence). The CDR3 is CASSMTGVVTDTQYF. The CDR3 DNA follows: TGTGCCAGTAGTATGACAGGGGTTGTCACAGATACGCAGTATTTT.

The chain joins TRBV27 to TRBJ2-2; D gene ambiguous. The V and J ends lost 1 base and 6 bases respectively, with 6 bases between them. Germline V CDR1 and CDR2: MNHEY, SMNVEV (reference sequence). This CDR3 spans 13 amino acids. The CDR3 spells CASSLLVSGELFF. CDR3 DNA: TGTGCCAGCAGTTTATTAGTTTCCGGGGAGCTGTTTTTT.

The gene calls are TRBV15 and TRBJ2-1; the match to TRBD2 covers 11 bases. CDR3 size: 17 residues. V gave up 0 bases and J gave up 9 bases; unmatched junction bases: 10. Germline-derived CDR1 and CDR2 are LNHNV and YYDKDF (reference sequence). CDR3 loop: CATSRDLTSGRRSEQFF. CDR3 DNA sequence: TGTGCCACCAGCAGAGATCTTACTAGCGGGAGAAGGAGTGAGCAGTTCTTC.

The CDR3 loop reads CASSRLAGEETQYF. CDR3 DNA sequence: TGTGCCAGTAGTAGACTAGCGGGGGAGGAGACCCAGTACTTC. The chain links TRBV19 to TRBJ2-5; 12 bases map to TRBD2. The CDR3 spans 14 residues. The germline V gene encodes CDR1 LNHDA and CDR2 SQIVND (reference sequence). The V gene end was trimmed by 4 bases and the J gene end by 5 bases; junction bases not matched to a gene: 2.

The chain employs TRBV28 and TRBJ1-4, with TRBD1 matching 9 bases. The CDR3 length is 15 residues. With 5 bases clipped from V and 8 bases from J, the junction kept 9 bases outside the gene matches. Germline-derived CDR1 and CDR2 are MDHEN and SYDVKM. The CDR3 DNA is TGTGCCAGCAGTAATACCGGGACAGGGCGAGAAAAACTGTTTTTT. Encoded protein: CASSNTGTGREKLFF.

The chain is built from TRBV7-2 and TRBJ2-5; D is undetermined. CDR1 is SGHTA, CDR2 FQGNSA, per germline. The CDR3 has 14 residues. The V gene lost 5 bases and the J gene lost 1 base, with 11 bases spanning the gap. The CDR3 protein is CASSLRFSQETQYF. CDR3 coding DNA: TGTGCCAGCAGCCTACGGTTTTCCCAAGAGACCCAGTACTTC.

V gene TRBV25-1 combines with J gene TRBJ1-1, with TRBD1 identical over 7 bases. V lost 6 bases and J lost 1; bases outside the gene matches: 5. There are 14 residues in the CDR3. Germline CDR1 and CDR2: MGHDK and SYGVNS. As DNA, the CDR3 is TGTGCCAGCAGGCGACAGGGAGCGAACACTGAAGCTTTCTTT. Translation: CASRRQGANTEAFF.

The chain employs TRBV9 and TRBJ2-1; weak D call: TRBD2 (5 bases). CDR1 and CDR2 (germline): SGDLS, YYNGEE. CDR3 length equals 13 residues. V was clipped by 3 bases and J by 7 bases, with 11 bases between them. As DNA, the CDR3 is TGTGCCAGCAGCGGGCGGAGGATTAATGAGCAGTTCTTC. Protein: CASSGRRINEQFF.

The chain carries TRBV6-6 and TRBJ2-7, with D tentatively TRBD1 (5 bases). CDR1 and CDR2 (germline): MNHNY, SVGAGI (reference sequence). The length of the CDR3 is 15 residues. V was trimmed by 2 bases and J by 2 bases, leaving 13 bases between them. The CDR3 DNA is TGTGCCAGCAGTTACGGGGATAGGGGCACCTACGAGCAGTACTTC. Its protein product is CASSYGDRGTYEQYF.

This chain connects TRBV7-9 to TRBJ1-4; a weak D match, TRBD1 (6 bases). Germline assignment: CDR1 SEHNR and CDR2 FQNEAQ (reference sequence). The CDR3 consists of 15 residues. Trimming took 5 bases from V and 6 from J, leaving 16 bases between them. The CDR3 loop is CASSKSQGRDEKLFF. In DNA, the CDR3 is TGTGCCAGCAGCAAATCGCAGGGGCGGGATGAAAAACTGTTTTTT.

The rearrangement uses TRBV28 and TRBJ1-4, with D tentatively TRBD1 (5 bases). The germline V gene has CDR1 MDHEN and CDR2 SYDVKM. V gave up 4 bases and J gave up 5 bases, with 14 bases separating them. The CDR3 consists of 15 residues. The CDR3 sequence: CASSSLQGTNEKLFF. CDR3 sequence (DNA): TGTGCCAGCAGTTCGTTGCAGGGAACGAATGAAAAACTGTTTTTT.

The chain carries TRBV6-5 and TRBJ2-1; D may be TRBD2 (7 bases). Germline CDR1 is MNHEY and CDR2 is SVGAGI. The CDR3 has 15 amino acids. V lost 0 bases and J lost 4, with 10 bases in between. The CDR3 here is CASSYSGGGYNEQFF. CDR3 nucleotides: TGTGCCAGCAGTTACTCAGGGGGGGGATACAATGAGCAGTTCTTC.

This clone was recorded once. The V and J genes are TRBV30 and TRBJ1-1, with a weak D call TRBD1 (5 bases). From germline, CDR1 is GTSNPN and CDR2 SVGIG (reference sequence). The V and J ends lost 3 bases and 1 base respectively, with 18 bases between them. The CDR3 runs 16 residues. CDR3 DNA sequence: TGTGCCTGGAGCCCAAACGGGGGAACGGGGAACACTGAAGCTTTCTTT. It yields the protein CAWSPNGGTGNTEAFF.

The sample holds one count of this clone. The V and J genes are TRBV6-5 and TRBJ2-5; TRBD1 aligns across 12 bases. The germline V gene has CDR1 MNHEY and CDR2 SVGAGI. The trim removed 6 bases at V and 5 bases at J, leaving 7 bases unmatched. The CDR3 length is 15 residues. The CDR3 bases are TGTGCCAGCAGGGCGGGGACAGGGGGCCTTGAGACCCAGTACTTC. It is translated as CASRAGTGGLETQYF.

The chain joins TRBV29-1 to TRBJ1-2; perhaps TRBD1 as D (5 bases). V was cut by 3 bases and J by 1 base, with 12 bases left in between. The germline CDR1 and CDR2 sequences are SQVTM and ANQGSEA. The CDR3 runs 14 residues. The DNA of the CDR3 is TGCAGCGTTGATGCGGCAGGGTATAACTATGGCTACACCTTC. Its translation: CSVDAAGYNYGYTF.

The chain links TRBV27 to TRBJ2-7, with 10 bases matching TRBD1. Germline CDR1 reads MNHEY; CDR2 reads SMNVEV (reference sequence). This CDR3 region has 15 residues. Losses at the gene ends were 4 bases for V and 0 bases for J; bases not matched to a gene: 3. CDR3 protein: CASSWGTGASYEQYF. CDR3 DNA sequence: TGTGCCAGCAGTTGGGGGACAGGGGCCTCCTACGAGCAGTACTTC.

The J gene is TRBJ2-2, the V gene TRBV13; the match to TRBD1 covers 7 bases. This CDR3 spans 16 amino acids. From germline, CDR1 is PRHDT and CDR2 FYEKMQ (reference sequence). Trimming removed 5 bases from V and 4 bases from J; junction bases left unmatched: 10. The chain's CDR3 is CASSPRQGRGTGELFF. The DNA for the CDR3 is TGTGCCAGCAGCCCGAGACAGGGACGAGGCACCGGGGAGCTGTTTTTT. The full variable domain, its missing parts supplied by reference TRBV13 and TRBJ2-2, is AAGVIQSPRHLIKEKRETATLKCYPIPRHDTVYWYQQGPGQDPQFLISFYEKMQSDKGSIPDRFSAQQFSDYHSELNMSSLELGDSALYFCASSPRQGRGTGELFFGEGSRLTVL.

The chain links TRBV2 to TRBJ1-6, with 8 positions matching TRBD1. V shed 5 bases and J 7 bases; nucleotides not matched to a gene: 1. Germline V gives CDR1 SNHLY, CDR2 FYNNEI. The CDR3 is 13 amino acids. Here the CDR3 reads CASSRQGNSPLHF. CDR3 sequence (DNA): TGTGCCAGCAGTCGACAGGGGAATTCACCCCTCCACTTT.

The chain uses TRBV11-2 and TRBJ2-1, with 9 bases aligning to TRBD1. The J segment lost 10 bases and the V segment lost 3 bases, leaving 7 bases of the junction unmatched. Germline V lookup: CDR1 SGHAT, CDR2 FQNNGV. The CDR3 extends over 14 amino acids. CDR3 loop: CASSLGQGSKEQFF. The CDR3, as DNA: TGTGCCAGCAGCTTGGGACAGGGATCGAAGGAGCAGTTCTTC.

This clone was recorded once. This sequence joins TRBV18 and TRBJ2-7, with D possibly being TRBD1 (6 bases). With 5 bases removed from V and 0 bases from J, the gap between germline ends came to 14 bases. The length of the CDR3 is 15 residues. CDR1 is KGHSH, CDR2 LQKENI, per germline. CDR3 coding DNA: TGTGCCAGCTCAGTAACAGGGTCGGACTCCTACGAGCAGTACTTC. It codes for CASSVTGSDSYEQYF. The entire variable domain, with the rest obtained from reference TRBV18 and TRBJ2-7, is as follows: NAGVMQNPRHLVRRRGQEARLRCSPMKGHSHVYWYRQLPEEGLKFMVYLQKENIIDESGMPKERFSAEFPKEGPSILRIQQVVRGDSAAYFCASSVTGSDSYEQYFGPGTRLTVT.